Each of the 25 T cell receptor beta chains below was sequenced from the same sample in a study of blood T cell repertoires in COVID-19. Assay: immunoSEQ multiplex PCR; the TCRdb copy retains only in-frame clones and omits some. The sample lists 250,000 to 300,000 clones, roughly nine tenths occurring once. Material for sequencing was peripheral blood. Every receptor here comes from a woman aged 30 to 39 with COVID-19, enrolled during active disease.

The chain links TRBV19 to TRBJ2-7; 9 bases agree with TRBD1. Germline V gene data show CDR1 as LNHDA and CDR2 as SQIVND (reference sequence). V shed 7 bases, J shed 5 bases, and the junction held 6 bases outside the gene matches. The CDR3 sequence is 13 residues long. The CDR3 spells CASKGRTGDEQYF. CDR3 nucleotide sequence: TGTGCCAGTAAAGGAAGGACAGGGGACGAGCAGTACTTC.

Details on this clone: This CDR3 is also generated by other DNA sequences in the sample. The CDR3 DNA is TGCGCCAGCAGCCAAGAGTCCGACTATGGCTACACCTTC. Its protein product is CASSQESDYGYTF. The chain has TRBV4-1 and TRBJ1-2; D gene ambiguous. This CDR3 comprises 13 residues. With 0 bases removed from V and 3 bases from J, the gap between germline ends came to 5 bases. Per the germline V gene, CDR1 is MGHRA and CDR2 is YSYEKL.

This clone was picked up a small number of times. The chain joins TRBV21-1 to TRBJ1-3; TRBD1 is taken as the D call from the table, unchecked against the DNA. TRBV21-1 is deemed a pseudogene. The CDR3 totals 14 residues. The CDR3, as DNA: TGTGCCAGCAGCAAAGGGGCAGGCGGAAACACCATATATTTT. It specifies CASSKGAGGNTIYF.

The V and J genes are TRBV27 and TRBJ1-6; D not resolved. CDR3 size: 12 residues. Germline values: CDR1 MNHEY, CDR2 SMNVEV (reference sequence). Trimming took 2 bases from V and 8 from J, leaving 4 bases between them. The CDR3 DNA follows: TGTGCCAGCAGTTTACCCGATTCACCCCTCCACTTT. Translated: CASSLPDSPLHF.

The sample holds one count of this clone. The chain combines TRBV28 with TRBJ2-1; 13 nucleotides line up with TRBD2. The J segment lost 6 bases and the V segment lost 5 bases, leaving 13 bases of the junction unmatched. The germline V gene has CDR1 MDHEN and CDR2 SYDVKM. This CDR3 spans 18 amino acids. CDR3 nucleotides: TGTGCCAGCAGTGACATAACCAGGGGACTAGCGGGACTCAATGAGCAGTTCTTC. This gives the protein CASSDITRGLAGLNEQFF.

This rearrangement joins TRBV12-3 or TRBV12-4 to TRBJ1-2, with 7 bases aligning to TRBD1. This CDR3 region has 13 residues. The ends lost 5 bases at V and 2 bases at J; junction bases unmatched: 2. In DNA form, the CDR3 reads TGTGCCAGCAGTAAACAGGGGAACTATGGCTACACCTTC. Its translation: CASSKQGNYGYTF.

The chain couples TRBV6-6 to TRBJ2-5, with 7 positions matching TRBD1. J was trimmed by 1 base and V by 9 bases; bases with no gene match: 11. The germline gives CDR1 MNHNY, CDR2 SVGAGI (reference sequence). The CDR3 is 15 residues long. CDR3 sequence (DNA): TGTGCCAGTATGCTGACAGGGTGGGCCCAAGAGACCCAGTACTTC. It specifies CASMLTGWAQETQYF.

Concerning this clone: Other DNA variants within this sample encode the same CDR3. J is TRBJ1-2 and V is TRBV6-1; the match to TRBD1 covers 8 bases. CDR3 length equals 13 residues. V gave up 2 bases and J gave up 7 bases; unmatched junction bases: 3. Per the germline V gene, CDR1 is MNHNS and CDR2 is SASEGT. CDR3 sequence reads: CASSEQGAGGYTF. The CDR3 region has the DNA TGTGCCAGCAGTGAACAGGGGGCGGGTGGCTACACCTTC.

The chain employs TRBV30 and TRBJ2-3; the match to TRBD2 covers 11 bases. The CDR3 runs 14 residues. Unmatched junction bases numbered 5, after V lost 5 bases and J lost 4 bases. CDR1 and CDR2 (germline): GTSNPN, SVGIG (reference sequence). The CDR3 DNA sequence: TGTGCCTGGTCCACTAGCGGGAGATCAGATACGCAGTATTTT. Its protein is CAWSTSGRSDTQYF.

This chain connects TRBV7-6 to TRBJ1-3; TRBD1 might be the D (5 bases). This CDR3 comprises 16 residues. The V and J ends lost 2 bases and 2 bases respectively, with 13 bases between them. Germline-derived CDR1 and CDR2 are SGHVS and FNYEAQ. CDR3 protein: CASSLQGLFAGNTIYF. In DNA form, the CDR3 reads TGTGCCAGCAGCTTACAGGGTTTGTTCGCTGGAAACACCATATATTTT.

This clone was detected a few times. The genes are TRBV7-8 and TRBJ1-1; D remains ambiguous. Trimming left V 5 bases short and J 4 bases short, with 11 bases between. The CDR3 consists of 13 residues. Per germline, CDR1 SGHVS and CDR2 FQNEAQ. CDR3 DNA: TGTGCCAGCAGCGGTAAACCGGGCACTGAAGCTTTCTTT. Protein product: CASSGKPGTEAFF.

The V and J genes are TRBV3-1 (or the pseudogene TRBV3-2) and TRBJ2-3; 9 bases match TRBD2. V was pared by 4 bases and J by 2 bases, with 4 bases of the junction left unmatched. Germline V lookup: CDR1 LGHDT, CDR2 YNNKEL (reference sequence). The CDR3 is 15 residues long. CDR3 region: CASSLAGAVTDTQYF. CDR3 in DNA: TGTGCCAGCAGCCTAGCGGGGGCCGTCACAGATACGCAGTATTTT.

The chain uses TRBV28 and TRBJ1-1, with 9 bases identical to TRBD1. Trimming cost V 5 bases and J 0 bases; bases outside gene matches: 7. The germline CDR1 and CDR2 sequences are MDHEN and SYDVKM. The CDR3 is 16 residues long. The DNA of the CDR3 is TGTGCCAGCAGTCTACGGACAGGGGCCATGAACACTGAAGCTTTCTTT. It is translated as CASSLRTGAMNTEAFF.

J is TRBJ2-1 and V is TRBV3-1 (or the pseudogene TRBV3-2); 7 bases are shared with TRBD1. The CDR3 extends over 16 amino acids. V lost 5 bases and J lost 1; bases outside the gene matches: 8. Germline CDR1 LGHDT, CDR2 YNNKEL (reference sequence). The chain's CDR3 is CASSIETGRSYNEQFF. The CDR3 region has the DNA TGTGCCAGCAGCATAGAGACAGGGCGTTCCTACAATGAGCAGTTCTTC.

This clone was detected only once. The chain joins TRBV11-2 to TRBJ2-5; 8 nucleotides match TRBD1. The V segment lost 5 bases and the J segment 0 bases; nucleotides outside the gene matches: 5. This CDR3 comprises 15 residues. CDR1 is SGHAT, CDR2 FQNNGV, per germline. The CDR3 here is CASSPGQGDQETQYF. CDR3 nucleotide sequence: TGTGCCAGCAGCCCCGGACAGGGAGACCAAGAGACCCAGTACTTC.

The V and J genes are TRBV5-4 and TRBJ1-4, with a possible D match to TRBD1 (6 bases). CDR1 SGHNT and CDR2 YYREEE come from the germline V gene (reference sequence). Trimming took 4 bases from V and 5 from J, leaving 12 bases between them. The CDR3 has 14 residues. In nucleotides, the CDR3 is TGTGCCAGCAGCCCACAGGGTCAGAATGAAAAACTGTTTTTT. Translated, it gives CASSPQGQNEKLFF.

This clone showed up just a few times. The rearrangement uses TRBV3-1 (or the pseudogene TRBV3-2) and TRBJ2-7, with TRBD2 identical over 8 bases. The CDR3 contains 16 residues. Per the germline V gene, CDR1 is LGHDT and CDR2 is YNNKEL (reference sequence). The V segment lost 4 bases and the J segment 0 bases; nucleotides outside the gene matches: 8. The CDR3 loop is CASSPGLARSSYEQYF. CDR3 nucleotide sequence: TGTGCCAGCAGCCCCGGACTAGCCAGGAGCTCCTACGAGCAGTACTTC.

The chain links TRBV11-3 to TRBJ2-1; the D is unclear. V gave up 0 bases and J gave up 7 bases, with 13 bases separating them. CDR1 and CDR2 (germline): SGHNT, YENEEA. This CDR3 comprises 15 residues. CDR3 in DNA: TGTGCCAGCAGCTTAGAAAGTGGCAAAACGAATGAGCAGTTCTTC. This codes for CASSLESGKTNEQFF.

As DNA, the CDR3 is TGTGCCAGCAGTGAATATGGGACAGGGGTGGATGGCTACACCTTC. It translates to CASSEYGTGVDGYTF. The chain carries TRBV6-1 and TRBJ1-2, with 10 nucleotides matching TRBD1. In germline, CDR1 is MNHNS, CDR2 SASEGT. J was trimmed by 6 bases and V by 2 bases; bases with no gene match: 6. This CDR3 has 15 amino acids.

This clone has only a few counts. CDR3 sequence (DNA): TGTGCCAGCTCACCGACTAGCGGGAACAATGAGCAGTTCTTC. Its protein is CASSPTSGNNEQFF. V and J are TRBV18 and TRBJ2-1, with 11 positions matching TRBD2. The CDR3 consists of 14 residues. CDR1 and CDR2 (germline): KGHSH, LQKENI. V lost 3 bases and J lost 5; bases outside the gene matches: 0.

The gene calls are TRBV4-1 and TRBJ1-4; 7 bases agree with TRBD1. Germline CDR1 reads MGHRA; CDR2 reads YSYEKL. CDR3 size: 14 residues. Losses at the gene ends were 5 bases for V and 4 bases for J; bases not matched to a gene: 4. The DNA of the CDR3 is TGCGCCAGCAGCTACCGGGACAGTAATGAAAAACTGTTTTTT. It encodes CASSYRDSNEKLFF.

CDR3 DNA sequence: TGCGCCAGCAGCTTGGCCAGGGACTACGAGCAGTACTTC. Protein: CASSLARDYEQYF. The chain has TRBV5-1 and TRBJ2-7; TRBD1 is a possible D gene (5 bases). This CDR3 region has 13 residues. Germline loops: CDR1 SGHRS, CDR2 YFSETQ. V dropped 0 bases and J dropped 3 bases, with 7 bases sitting between them.

The J gene is TRBJ1-5, the V gene TRBV7-9; maybe TRBD1 (6 bases). Germline V CDR1 and CDR2: SEHNR, FQNEAQ (reference sequence). This CDR3 spans 14 amino acids. V was trimmed by 7 bases and J by 2 bases, leaving 12 bases between them. CDR3 sequence reads: CASNTGNGNQPQHF. The CDR3 bases are TGTGCCAGCAATACAGGGAATGGCAATCAGCCCCAGCATTTT.

The rearrangement links TRBV27 to TRBJ2-3; TRBD2 agrees at 13 bases. Losses at the gene ends were 2 bases for V and 11 bases for J; bases not matched to a gene: 10. Germline assignment: CDR1 MNHEY and CDR2 SMNVEV (reference sequence). The CDR3 length is 16 residues. Written as DNA, the CDR3 is TGTGCCAGCAGTTTAAGGTTAGGACTAGCGGGAGTCTTGCAGTATTTT. This codes for CASSLRLGLAGVLQYF.

The rearrangement joins TRBV14 to TRBJ1-2; 7 bases align to TRBD1. V shed 6 bases and J 3 bases; nucleotides not matched to a gene: 10. Germline values: CDR1 SGHDN, CDR2 FVKESK. This CDR3 comprises 15 residues. The CDR3 here is CASSLAGQAYYGYTF. The CDR3 bases are TGTGCCAGCAGTTTAGCTGGACAGGCTTACTATGGCTACACCTTC.